A single sample gave rise to the 12 T cell receptor beta chains below, sequenced in a study of T cells in Graves' hyperthyroidism and ophthalmopathy (dated by TCRdb to 2018 to 2020). Receptor libraries were prepared by multiplex PCR. The instrument given in TCRdb is Illumina HiSeq 2000. TCR beta CDR3 regions were amplified from RNA transcripts. The TCR CDR3 was subjected to a first round of RT-PCR using the HTBI primer set and the Qiagen OneStep RT-PCR kit. TCRdb reprocessed the public reads (quality trimming at Q25 with fastp, clone calling with MiXCR) and kept in-frame beta chains. Here each entry gathers all rows of one CDR3 protein and keeps the most common genes and DNA. The sample table records 450,000 to 650,000 distinct CDR3 sequences; 15% to 20% of these occur just once. Of the sample, 17% is held by the ten largest clones. Sequencing used blood. These receptor sequences come from a woman under 30 with Graves' ophthalmopathy.

The chain recombines TRBV11-2 with TRBJ1-2; TRBD1 matches at 9 bases. The CDR3 extends over 15 amino acids. Germline V gives CDR1 SGHAT, CDR2 FQNNGV. Trimming at V came to 0 bases and at J to 8 bases, leaving 7 bases not matched to a gene. CDR3: CASSLDLRTGAGYTF. CDR3 coding DNA: TGTGCCAGCAGCTTAGATCTTAGGACAGGGGCCGGCTACACCTTC.

The chain combines TRBV6-2 or TRBV6-3 with TRBJ2-7; TRBD2 matches at 9 bases. V lost 7 bases, J lost 3 bases, and 13 bases stayed unmatched. Per germline, CDR1 MNHEY and CDR2 SVGEGT. This CDR3 is 16 amino acids long. The CDR3 DNA reads TGTGCCAGCATGTCCCGGCGGGAGGGGATCTTCTACGAGCAGTACTTC. It encodes CASMSRREGIFYEQYF.

This clonotype was detected a few times. V is TRBV11-2 and J is TRBJ1-1; D is unresolved. Per germline, CDR1 SGHAT and CDR2 FQNNGV. This CDR3 comprises 14 residues. Trimming removed 1 base at V and 4 bases at J, with 10 bases between. The CDR3, as DNA: TGTGCCAGCAGCTTAGTTAAGGGAGGCACTGAAGCTTTCTTT. It codes for CASSLVKGGTEAFF.

The chain has TRBV7-2 and TRBJ2-4; a possible D gene is TRBD2 (7 bases). The CDR3 has 15 amino acids. The germline gives CDR1 SGHTA, CDR2 FQGNSA. With 1 base removed from V and 9 bases from J, the gap between germline ends came to 16 bases. The CDR3 DNA follows: TGTGCCAGCAGCTTAGTCAGAGGGGGGGCGGGCATTCAGTACTTC. It yields the protein CASSLVRGGAGIQYF.

This clonotype was detected ten times or more. The chain combines TRBV28 with TRBJ1-1; the D gene is possibly TRBD1 (6 bases). Germline CDR1 reads MDHEN; CDR2 reads SYDVKM. The CDR3 is 16 residues long. V lost 5 bases and J 1 base, leaving 17 bases between the germline ends. The CDR3 bases are TGTGCCAGCAGTCTATCCCCGGGACAAGCGAACACTGAAGCTTTCTTT. Amino acids: CASSLSPGQANTEAFF.

The V and J genes are TRBV5-1 and TRBJ2-3, with TRBD2 matching over 8 bases. The J segment lost 3 bases and the V segment lost 2 bases, leaving 11 bases of the junction unmatched. Per germline, CDR1 SGHRS and CDR2 YFSETQ. This CDR3 is built from 17 residues. The chain's CDR3 is CASSFPPGGFGTDTQYF. The DNA of the CDR3 is TGCGCCAGCAGCTTCCCCCCGGGGGGGTTTGGGACAGATACGCAGTATTTT.

This clonotype appeared many times. The chain combines TRBV7-9 with TRBJ2-1; 7 bases map to TRBD2. The V gene's germline CDR1 is SEHNR and CDR2 FQNEAQ (reference sequence). Trimming removed 6 bases from V and 3 bases from J; junction bases left unmatched: 11. This CDR3 is 16 amino acids long. Here the CDR3 DNA reads TGTGCCAGCAGTCCCCGGGCGGGGGACCACTACAATGAGCAGTTCTTC. Protein: CASSPRAGDHYNEQFF.

The chain employs TRBV29-1 and TRBJ2-3; 8 bases match TRBD2. Germline values: CDR1 SQVTM, CDR2 ANQGSEA. This CDR3 region has 17 residues. Trimming cost V 0 bases and J 1 base; bases outside gene matches: 9. CDR3 in amino acids: CSVEEEITSGGTDTQYF. CDR3 bases: TGCAGCGTTGAAGAAGAGATCACTAGCGGAGGCACAGATACGCAGTATTTT.

This clonotype has a handful of counts. V is TRBV27 and J is TRBJ2-1; D is uncertain. In germline, CDR1 is MNHEY, CDR2 SMNVEV (reference sequence). V gave up 5 bases and J gave up 0 bases, with 14 bases separating them. The length of the CDR3 is 16 residues. The CDR3 DNA is TGTGCCAGCAGTGAGCTTCTTACGAGCTCCTACAATGAGCAGTTCTTC. Translated: CASSELLTSSYNEQFF.

This clonotype was picked up many times. The chain uses TRBV5-1 and TRBJ1-1, with no clear D. The V end was cut by 4 bases, the J end by 5 bases, with 15 bases between. The CDR3 runs to 14 residues. Per germline, CDR1 SGHRS and CDR2 YFSETQ. The CDR3 DNA follows: TGCGCCAGCAGCGAAGGGTCCTCGAATACTGAAGCTTTCTTT. This sequence encodes CASSEGSSNTEAFF.

This chain links TRBV11-2 with TRBJ2-3, with 7 bases that match TRBD2. Germline lookup yields CDR1 SGHAT and CDR2 FQNNGV. V shed 5 bases, J shed 4 bases, and the junction held 12 bases outside the gene matches. CDR3 size: 16 residues. As DNA, the CDR3 is TGTGCCAGCAGCCTATCGCGGGAGCCCCCCCCAGATACGCAGTATTTT. This gives the protein CASSLSREPPPDTQYF.

In this sample, this clonotype turned up many times. The chain links TRBV27 to TRBJ1-1, with 11 bases fitting TRBD1. Germline CDR1 and CDR2: MNHEY and SMNVEV (reference sequence). The CDR3 has 17 residues. The V and J ends lost 7 bases and 4 bases, in that order; junction bases with no gene match: 14. CDR3 nucleotide sequence: TGTGCCAGCACCCCTCGCGGGACAGGGGGAGAAGGCACTGAAGCTTTCTTT. Translating it yields CASTPRGTGGEGTEAFF.